This T cell receptor beta chain emerged from a study of blood T cells in healthy people across ages. This clonotype has at least ten counts. Its antigen is as yet unknown. Sample donors were healthy Caucasian individuals that came from Russia, aged roughly 6 to 95. Alongside a J-beta primer mix, a sample-barcoded 5' primer served in a second PCR lasting about 7 to 12 cycles. Every single cDNA molecule received a tag from a template-switch adaptor with 12 random nucleotides. TCRdb re-derived calls from the 5' RACE reads in MiXCR, one entry per CDR3 protein. The sample lists about a million distinct CDR3 sequences, 35% to 45% occurring once. This CDR3 has 15 amino acids. Germline CDR1 SGDLS, CDR2 YYNGEE. The V end was cut by 3 bases, the J end by 5 bases, with 17 bases between. General study results and limits: Naive CD4+ cells and diversity were both higher in long-lived donors than in aged donors. Per-million-T-cell TCR beta diversity fell roughly linearly with age.

This sequence joins TRBV9 and TRBJ2-5, with D perhaps given as TRBD1 or TRBD2 (5 bases each). The receptor was derived from a man aged 18-30 years in good health. Material: blood. In DNA, the CDR3 is TGTGCCAGCAGCGGATTGGACACCTCGGGGGAGACCCAGTACTTC. Its protein product is CASSGLDTSGETQYF.